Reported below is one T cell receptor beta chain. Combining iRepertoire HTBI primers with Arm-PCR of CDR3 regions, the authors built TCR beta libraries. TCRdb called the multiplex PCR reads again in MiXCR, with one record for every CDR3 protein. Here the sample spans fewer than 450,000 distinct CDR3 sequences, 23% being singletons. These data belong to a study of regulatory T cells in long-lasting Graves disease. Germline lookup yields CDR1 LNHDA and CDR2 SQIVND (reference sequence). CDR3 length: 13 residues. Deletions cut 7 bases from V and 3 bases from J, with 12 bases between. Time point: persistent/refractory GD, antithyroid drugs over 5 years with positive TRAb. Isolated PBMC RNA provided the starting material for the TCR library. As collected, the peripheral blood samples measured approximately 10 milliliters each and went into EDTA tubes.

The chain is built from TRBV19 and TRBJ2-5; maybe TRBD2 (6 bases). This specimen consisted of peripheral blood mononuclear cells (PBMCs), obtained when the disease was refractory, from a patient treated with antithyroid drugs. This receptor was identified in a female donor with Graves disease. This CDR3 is CASNEGRKETQYF. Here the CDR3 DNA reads TGTGCCAGTAATGAGGGGAGGAAAGAGACCCAGTACTTC.